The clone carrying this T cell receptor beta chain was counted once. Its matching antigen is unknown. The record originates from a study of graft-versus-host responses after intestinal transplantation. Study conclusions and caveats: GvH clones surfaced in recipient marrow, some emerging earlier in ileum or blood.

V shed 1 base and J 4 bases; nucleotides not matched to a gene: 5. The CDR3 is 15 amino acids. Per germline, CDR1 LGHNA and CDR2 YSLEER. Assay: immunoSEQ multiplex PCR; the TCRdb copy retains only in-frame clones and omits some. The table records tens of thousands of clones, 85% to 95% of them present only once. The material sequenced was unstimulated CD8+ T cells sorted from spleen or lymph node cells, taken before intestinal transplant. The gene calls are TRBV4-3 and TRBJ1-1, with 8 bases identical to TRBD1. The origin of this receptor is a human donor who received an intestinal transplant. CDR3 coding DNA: TGCGCCAGCAGCCAAGGGACAGGGTCGGGCACTGAAGCTTTCTTT. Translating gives CASSQGTGSGTEAFF.